The present entry profiles one TCR beta chain with its context. The data originate from a study of cytomegalovirus exposure and HLA in healthy donors. The PCR had 60 Vbeta and 13 Jbeta primers. The protocol was immunoSEQ multiplex PCR, while the TCRdb copy is restricted to in-frame clones and leaves out a portion. The sample has 150,000 to 200,000 clones; approximately 76% are singletons. Germline V lookup: CDR1 SEHNR, CDR2 FQNEAQ (reference sequence). This CDR3 has 19 residues. With 4 bases clipped from V and 0 bases from J, the junction kept 13 bases outside the gene matches. The gene calls are TRBV7-9 and TRBJ1-5; 9 bases align to TRBD1. The sequencing sample was made of PBMCs. The receptor's source is a man aged 55-75 years in good health and CMV-seronegative. CDR3 protein: CASSSGTGIPLYSNQPQHF. The CDR3 coding sequence is TGTGCCAGCAGCTCCGGGACAGGGATTCCCCTATATAGCAATCAGCCCCAGCATTTT.